Listed below are T cell receptor beta chains from one sample, sequenced in a study of blood T cell repertoires in COVID-19. Assay: immunoSEQ multiplex PCR; the TCRdb copy retains only in-frame clones and omits some. Of 90,000 to 120,000 clones in the sample, around 83% were seen once. Sequenced material: peripheral blood. The receptors derive from a man between 65 and 85 years old with acute or convalescent COVID-19. Each CDR3 is given with its conserved first and last residue. The D gene is left open where the match is weak. Expanded clones are given a class, and other clones once, few, many or no size at all.

TRBD1	TRBV7-2	-	TRBJ2-7	CASSLAETGPYEQYF	TGTGCCAGCAGCTTAGCGGAGACAGGGCCTTACGAGCAGTACTTC
-	TRBV5-1	-	TRBJ1-6	CASSLDGGNSPLHF	TGCGCCAGCAGCTTGGACGGGGGGAATTCACCCCTCCACTTT
-	TRBV13	-	TRBJ2-5	CASSLRRGSAETQYF	TGTGCCAGCAGCCTACGCCGGGGTAGTGCGGAGACCCAGTACTTC
-	TRBV5-5	few	TRBJ2-7	CASSGIGGSYEQYF	TGTGCCAGCAGCGGGATAGGGGGCTCCTACGAGCAGTACTTC
-	TRBV7-3	-	TRBJ1-1	CASSLQGGVGTEAFF	TGTGCCAGCAGCTTACAAGGGGGGGTTGGTACTGAAGCTTTCTTT
TRBD1	TRBV19	-	TRBJ1-1	CASRAGLPGQGFLNTEAFF	TGTGCCAGTAGAGCGGGCCTTCCGGGACAGGGGTTCTTGAACACTGAAGCTTTCTTT
-	TRBV14	-	TRBJ2-2	CASSLLFAGELFF	TGTGCCAGCAGCCTCTTATTCGCCGGGGAGCTGTTTTTT
-	TRBV20-1	few	TRBJ1-1	CSASRISRRAFF	TGCAGTGCTAGTAGAATATCGAGGAGAGCTTTCTTT
-	TRBV5-6	-	TRBJ1-1	CASSFNRMTEAFF	TGTGCCAGCAGCTTTAACAGGATGACTGAAGCTTTCTTT
-	TRBV12-3/TRBV12-4	-	TRBJ2-2	CASSRGWAGELFF	TGTGCCAGCAGTCGGGGGTGGGCCGGGGAGCTGTTTTTT
-	TRBV6-5	-	TRBJ1-2	CASSRDNSSPGGYTF	TGTGCCAGCAGCCGGGACAATAGTAGCCCGGGTGGCTACACCTTC
-	TRBV5-4	once	TRBJ2-1	CASSLGDTEQFF	TGTGCCAGCAGCTTGGGGGACACGGAGCAGTTCTTC
-	TRBV13	-	TRBJ2-7	CASSPQYEQYF	TGTGCCAGCAGCCCTCAGTACGAGCAGTACTTC
-	TRBV18	-	TRBJ1-1	CASSATGGQNTEAFF	TGTGCCAGCTCAGCGACAGGTGGACAGAACACTGAAGCTTTCTTT
-	TRBV7-2	-	TRBJ1-5	CASRPYLGSHQPQHF	TGTGCCAGCAGGCCCTATCTAGGGAGCCATCAGCCCCAGCATTTT
TRBD2	TRBV19	-	TRBJ2-2	CASTKRGPPANTGELFF	TGTGCCAGTACGAAGCGGGGGCCCCCCGCGAACACCGGGGAGCTGTTTTTT
TRBD1	TRBV18	once	TRBJ1-2	CASSPPVRTGYGYTF	TGTGCCAGCTCACCACCGGTCAGGACAGGTTATGGCTACACCTTC
TRBD1	TRBV19	-	TRBJ1-1	CASSTLSGTGDTEAFF	TGTGCCAGTAGCACCCTCTCCGGGACAGGGGACACTGAAGCTTTCTTT
TRBD1	TRBV10-3	-	TRBJ1-6	CAIRGQGSNSPLHF	TGTGCCATCAGGGGACAGGGTAGTAATTCACCCCTCCACTTT
TRBD2	TRBV9	few	TRBJ2-1	CASSVVPGGLYNEQFF	TGTGCCAGCAGCGTAGTACCGGGGGGGTTGTACAATGAGCAGTTCTTC
TRBD1	TRBV7-2	-	TRBJ2-5	CASSFGTGGKTQYF	TGTGCCAGCAGCTTCGGGACAGGGGGCAAGACCCAGTACTTC
-	TRBV3-1/TRBV3-2	-	TRBJ2-2	CASSPSGPTGELFF	TGTGCCAGCAGCCCAAGCGGCCCCACCGGGGAGCTGTTTTTT
-	TRBV10-1	-	TRBJ1-6	CASSEERSSSPLHF	TGCGCCAGCAGTGAGGAGCGGAGTAGTTCACCCCTCCACTTT
-	TRBV24-1	-	TRBJ1-2	CATRGNDGYTF	TGTGCCACCCGGGGGAATGATGGCTACACCTTC
-	TRBV6-2/TRBV6-3	-	TRBJ2-6	CASSPPGVSGANVLTF	TGTGCCAGCAGTCCCCCCGGGGTCTCTGGGGCCAACGTCCTGACTTTC
TRBD2	TRBV6-6	-	TRBJ2-3	CASSQSGRGTDTQYF	TGTGCCAGCAGTCAATCAGGGAGGGGTACAGATACGCAGTATTTT
TRBD1	TRBV19	-	TRBJ2-4	CASSMGTGSAKNIQYF	TGTGCCAGTAGTATGGGGACAGGATCAGCCAAAAACATTCAGTACTTC
TRBD2	TRBV6-4	once	TRBJ2-1	CASSDRHGGDYYNEQFF	TGTGCCAGCAGTGACCGCCACGGGGGGGATTACTACAATGAGCAGTTCTTC
-	TRBV7-3	-	TRBJ1-6	CASSLDTLGPLHF	TGTGCCAGCAGCCTGGACACCCTCGGGCCCCTCCACTTT
-	TRBV18	-	TRBJ1-5	CASSSSRAIGQPQHF	TGTGCCAGCTCATCTTCCAGGGCGATTGGTCAGCCCCAGCATTTT
TRBD2	TRBV6-6	-	TRBJ2-2	CASSPRGSGGAANTGELFF	TGTGCCAGCAGTCCCCGGGGTAGCGGGGGGGCTGCGAACACCGGGGAGCTGTTTTTT
TRBD1	TRBV3-1/TRBV3-2	-	TRBJ1-2	CASSQGTGTSDARGYTF	TGTGCCAGCAGCCAGGGGACAGGGACGTCAGATGCACGTGGCTACACCTTC
TRBD1	TRBV25-1	-	TRBJ1-2	CASSEPGGAYGYTF	TGTGCCAGCAGTGAACCAGGGGGCGCGTATGGCTACACCTTC
-	TRBV7-8	-	TRBJ2-7	CASSRTELSYEQYF	TGTGCCAGCAGCCGGACAGAACTATCCTACGAGCAGTACTTC
-	TRBV5-1	few	TRBJ1-1	CASSSHVGTEAFF	TGCGCCAGCAGCTCGCACGTCGGGACTGAAGCTTTCTTT
-	TRBV5-4	-	TRBJ1-2	CASSLRQDNYGYTF	TGTGCCAGCAGCTTGAGGCAGGATAACTATGGCTACACCTTC
TRBD2	TRBV2	-	TRBJ2-5	CASSEVVWSSGQETQYF	TGTGCCAGCAGTGAAGTGGTATGGTCTAGCGGTCAAGAGACCCAGTACTTC
-	TRBV3-1/TRBV3-2	-	TRBJ2-5	CASSRGGQETQYF	TGTGCCAGCAGCAGGGGGGGCCAAGAGACCCAGTACTTC
TRBD1	TRBV18	-	TRBJ1-5	CASSPQGAYDQPQHF	TGTGCCAGCTCACCACAGGGGGCATACGATCAGCCCCAGCATTTT
-	TRBV27	-	TRBJ1-2	CASSLRGGYGYTF	TGTGCCAGCAGTTTAAGAGGGGGTTACGGCTACACCTTC
TRBD2	TRBV20-1	-	TRBJ2-5	CSASVASGGGIGETQYF	TGCAGTGCTAGTGTGGCTAGCGGGGGGGGGATCGGAGAGACCCAGTACTTC
TRBD1	TRBV29-1	-	TRBJ1-1	CSVEVRTGVTEAFF	TGCAGCGTTGAAGTCCGGACAGGGGTGACTGAAGCTTTCTTT
-	TRBV29-1	-	TRBJ2-3	CSLDFTDTQYF	TGCAGCCTTGACTTCACAGATACGCAGTATTTT
TRBD1	TRBV14	-	TRBJ2-7	CASSLTGTVGYEQYF	TGTGCCAGCAGCCTAACCGGGACAGTCGGCTACGAGCAGTACTTC
TRBD1	TRBV5-1	-	TRBJ2-7	CASSPTGTGDYEQYF	TGCGCCAGCAGTCCCACCGGGACAGGGGACTACGAGCAGTACTTC
-	TRBV6-4	-	TRBJ1-1	CASSDSSRGTEAFF	TGTGCCAGCAGTGACTCTTCCCGGGGAACTGAAGCTTTCTTT
-	TRBV5-6	-	TRBJ2-5	CASSLGGRETQYF	TGTGCCAGCAGCTTGGGAGGGCGTGAGACCCAGTACTTC
-	TRBV6-1	-	TRBJ1-5	CASSEVQGANQPQHF	TGTGCCAGCAGTGAAGTTCAAGGGGCTAATCAGCCCCAGCATTTT
TRBD2	TRBV2	-	TRBJ2-3	CASRRLATPSTDTQYF	TGTGCCAGCAGGAGACTAGCCACCCCAAGCACAGATACGCAGTATTTT
TRBD1	TRBV6-5	few	TRBJ1-2	CASSYSIGQGYGYTF	TGTGCCAGCAGTTACTCGATAGGACAGGGCTATGGCTACACCTTC
-	TRBV6-5	-	TRBJ2-3	CASSYSGALLDTQYF	TGTGCCAGCAGTTACTCGGGAGCGTTACTGGATACGCAGTATTTT
-	TRBV12-5	-	TRBJ1-3	CASGLVQGAISGNTIYF	TGTGCTAGTGGTTTGGTACAGGGTGCAATCTCTGGAAACACCATATATTTT
TRBD2	TRBV5-4	-	TRBJ2-1	CASSAGLASIYNEQFF	TGTGCCAGCAGCGCCGGACTAGCGTCCATCTACAATGAGCAGTTCTTC
-	TRBV10-3	-	TRBJ2-1	CAISANALATYNEQFF	TGTGCCATCAGTGCCAACGCCCTGGCCACCTACAATGAGCAGTTCTTC
TRBD1	TRBV7-2	-	TRBJ1-6	CASSGAGTGGTVSPLHF	TGTGCCAGCAGCGGGGCCGGGACAGGGGGAACAGTATCACCCCTCCACTTT
TRBD1	TRBV20-1	many	TRBJ1-2	CSASATGASGYTF	TGCAGTGCTAGTGCGACAGGGGCCTCTGGCTACACCTTC